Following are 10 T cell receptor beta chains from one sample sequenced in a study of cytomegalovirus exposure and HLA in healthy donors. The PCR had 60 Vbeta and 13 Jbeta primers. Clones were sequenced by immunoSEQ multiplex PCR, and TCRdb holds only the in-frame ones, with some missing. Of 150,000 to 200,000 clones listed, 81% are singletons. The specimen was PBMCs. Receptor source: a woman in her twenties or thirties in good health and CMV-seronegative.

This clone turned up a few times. This chain's CDR3 is CASSLAGTNTGELFF. CDR3 DNA: TGTGCCAGCAGCTTGGCAGGGACGAACACCGGGGAGCTGTTTTTT. This chain joins TRBV5-6 and TRBJ2-2, with a possible D match to TRBD1 (5 bases). V lost 0 bases, J lost 0 bases, and 6 bases lay in between. Germline V gene lookup returns CDR1 SGHDT and CDR2 YYEEEE. The CDR3 loop spans 15 amino acids.

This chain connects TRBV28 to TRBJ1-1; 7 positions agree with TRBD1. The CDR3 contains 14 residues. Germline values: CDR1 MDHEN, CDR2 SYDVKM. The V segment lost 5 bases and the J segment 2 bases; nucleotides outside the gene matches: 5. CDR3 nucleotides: TGTGCCAGCAGTCAGGGGGGTATCAACACTGAAGCTTTCTTT. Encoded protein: CASSQGGINTEAFF. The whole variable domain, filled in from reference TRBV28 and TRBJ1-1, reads DVKVTQSSRYLVKRTGEKVFLECVQDMDHENMFWYRQDPGLGLRLIYFSYDVKMKEKGDIPEGYSVSREKKERFSLILESASTNQTSMYLCASSQGGINTEAFFGQGTRLTVV.

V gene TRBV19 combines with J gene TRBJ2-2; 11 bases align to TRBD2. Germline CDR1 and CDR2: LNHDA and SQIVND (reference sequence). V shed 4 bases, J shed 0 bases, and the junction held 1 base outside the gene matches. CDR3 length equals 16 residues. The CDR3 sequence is CASSTGLAANTGELFF. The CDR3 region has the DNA TGTGCCAGTAGTACGGGACTAGCGGCGAACACCGGGGAGCTGTTTTTT.

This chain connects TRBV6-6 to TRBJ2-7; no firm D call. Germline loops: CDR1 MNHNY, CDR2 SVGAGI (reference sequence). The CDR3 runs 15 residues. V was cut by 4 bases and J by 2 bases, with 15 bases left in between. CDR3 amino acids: CASSSLEFLTYEQYF. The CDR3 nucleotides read TGTGCCAGCAGTTCTTTAGAGTTCCTGACCTACGAGCAGTACTTC.

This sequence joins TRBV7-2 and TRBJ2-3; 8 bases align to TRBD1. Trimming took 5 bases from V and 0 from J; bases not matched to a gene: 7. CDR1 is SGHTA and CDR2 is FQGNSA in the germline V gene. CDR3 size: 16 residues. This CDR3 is CASSPPGQVSTDTQYF. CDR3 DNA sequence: TGTGCCAGCAGCCCACCGGGACAGGTTAGCACAGATACGCAGTATTTT.

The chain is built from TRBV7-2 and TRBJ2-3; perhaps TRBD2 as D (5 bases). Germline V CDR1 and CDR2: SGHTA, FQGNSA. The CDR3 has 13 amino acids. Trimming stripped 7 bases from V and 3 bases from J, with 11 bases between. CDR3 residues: CASTIGGTDTQYF. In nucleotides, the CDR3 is TGTGCCAGCACCATCGGAGGTACAGATACGCAGTATTTT.

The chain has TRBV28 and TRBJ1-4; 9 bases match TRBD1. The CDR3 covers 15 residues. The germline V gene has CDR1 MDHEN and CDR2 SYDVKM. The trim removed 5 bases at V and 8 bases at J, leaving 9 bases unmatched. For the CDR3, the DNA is TGTGCCAGCAGTCCCCCGGGACAGGGTTTAGAAAAACTGTTTTTT. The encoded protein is CASSPPGQGLEKLFF. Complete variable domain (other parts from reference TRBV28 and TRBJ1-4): DVKVTQSSRYLVKRTGEKVFLECVQDMDHENMFWYRQDPGLGLRLIYFSYDVKMKEKGDIPEGYSVSREKKERFSLILESASTNQTSMYLCASSPPGQGLEKLFFGSGTQLSVL.

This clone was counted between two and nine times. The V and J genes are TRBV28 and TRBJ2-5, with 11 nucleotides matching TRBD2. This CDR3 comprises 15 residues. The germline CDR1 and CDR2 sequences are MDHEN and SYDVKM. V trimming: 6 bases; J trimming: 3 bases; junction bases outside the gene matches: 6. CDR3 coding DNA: TGTGCCAGCAGCCACCTAGCGGGAGGAGAAGAGACCCAGTACTTC. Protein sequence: CASSHLAGGEETQYF. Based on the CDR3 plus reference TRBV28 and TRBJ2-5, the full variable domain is DVKVTQSSRYLVKRTGEKVFLECVQDMDHENMFWYRQDPGLGLRLIYFSYDVKMKEKGDIPEGYSVSREKKERFSLILESASTNQTSMYLCASSHLAGGEETQYFGPGTRLLVL.

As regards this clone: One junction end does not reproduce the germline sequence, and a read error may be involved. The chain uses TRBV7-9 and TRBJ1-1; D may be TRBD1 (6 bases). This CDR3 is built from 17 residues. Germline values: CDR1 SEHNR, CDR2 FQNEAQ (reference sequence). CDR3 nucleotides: TGTTCCAGCAGCTTTGAGTGGGGAGGGAAGGGGGACACTGAAGCTTTCTTT. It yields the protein CSSSFEWGGKGDTEAFF.

The CDR3 loop reads CASSQAVGAFRGTTGMAGANVLTF. The CDR3 DNA reads as TGTGCCAGCAGCCAAGCCGTTGGGGCTTTCAGGGGAACGACTGGTATGGCTGGGGCCAACGTCCTGACTTTC. This chain uses TRBV14 with TRBJ2-6; D perhaps matches TRBD1 (6 bases). Per the germline V gene, CDR1 is SGHDN and CDR2 is FVKESK. With 1 base removed from V and 2 bases from J, the gap between germline ends came to 33 bases. This CDR3 is built from 24 residues.